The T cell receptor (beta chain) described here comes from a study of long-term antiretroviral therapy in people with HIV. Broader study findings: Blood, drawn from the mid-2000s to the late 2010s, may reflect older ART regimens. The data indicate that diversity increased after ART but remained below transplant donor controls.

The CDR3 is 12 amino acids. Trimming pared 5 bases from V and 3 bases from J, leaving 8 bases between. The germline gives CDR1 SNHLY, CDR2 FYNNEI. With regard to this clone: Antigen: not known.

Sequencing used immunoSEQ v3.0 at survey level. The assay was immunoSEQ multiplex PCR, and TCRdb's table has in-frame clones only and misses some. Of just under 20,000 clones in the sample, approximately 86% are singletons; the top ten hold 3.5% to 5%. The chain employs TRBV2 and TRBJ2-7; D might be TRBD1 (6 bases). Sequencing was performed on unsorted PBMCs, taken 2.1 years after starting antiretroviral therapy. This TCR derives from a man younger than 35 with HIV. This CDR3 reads CASSKGGYEQYF. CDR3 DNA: TGTGCCAGCAGTAAAGGGGGCTACGAGCAGTACTTC.